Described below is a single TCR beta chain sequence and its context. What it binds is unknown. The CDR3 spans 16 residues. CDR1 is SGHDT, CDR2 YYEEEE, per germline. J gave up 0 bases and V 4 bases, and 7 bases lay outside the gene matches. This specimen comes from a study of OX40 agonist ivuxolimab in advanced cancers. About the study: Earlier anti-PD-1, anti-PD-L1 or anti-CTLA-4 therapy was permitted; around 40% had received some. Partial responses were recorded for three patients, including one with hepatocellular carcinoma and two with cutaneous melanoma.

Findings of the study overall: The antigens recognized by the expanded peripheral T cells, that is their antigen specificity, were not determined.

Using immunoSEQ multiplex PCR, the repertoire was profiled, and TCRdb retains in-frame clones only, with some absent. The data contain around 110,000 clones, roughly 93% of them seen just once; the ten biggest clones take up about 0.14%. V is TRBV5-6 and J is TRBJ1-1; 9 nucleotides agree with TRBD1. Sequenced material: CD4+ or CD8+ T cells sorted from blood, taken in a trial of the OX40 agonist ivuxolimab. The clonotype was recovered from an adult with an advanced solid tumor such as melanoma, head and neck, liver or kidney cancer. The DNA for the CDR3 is TGTGCCAGCAGCCACAGGGGGCTCAGAGTGAACACTGAAGCTTTCTTT. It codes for CASSHRGLRVNTEAFF.